These T cell receptor beta chains were read from a single sample in a study of T cell changes during pregnancy in multiple sclerosis. Measured with immunoSEQ multiplex PCR; TCRdb has only the in-frame clones, and not every one. The sample yields about 81,000 clones, 85% to 95% seen once. Sample: peripheral blood, taken in the third trimester of pregnancy. These receptors were collected from a female donor in good health, enrolled as a control in a pregnancy study. The CDR3 runs from the conserved cysteine through the conserved F or W. A D gene is named only where the DNA matches it firmly. Size is omitted from some rows. Given values are once, few, many or a class for expanded clones.

D gene: TRBD2; J gene: TRBJ2-1; clone size: NA; V gene: TRBV6-5; CDR3 protein: CASSRLAGGGNEQFF; CDR3 DNA: TGTGCCAGCAGCCGACTAGCGGGAGGGGGCAATGAGCAGTTCTTC
D gene: TRBD2; J gene: TRBJ2-1; clone size: NA; V gene: TRBV28; CDR3 protein: CASRLRGTSGRARNEQFF; CDR3 DNA: TGTGCCAGCAGACTCAGAGGGACTAGCGGGAGGGCTAGGAATGAGCAGTTCTTC
D gene: NA; J gene: TRBJ2-7; clone size: NA; V gene: TRBV19; CDR3 protein: CASSNPPEENEQYF; CDR3 DNA: TGTGCCAGTAGTAACCCACCCGAGGAGAACGAGCAGTACTTC
D gene: TRBD1; J gene: TRBJ2-3; clone size: NA; V gene: TRBV27; CDR3 protein: CASSPGQGWADTQYF; CDR3 DNA: TGTGCCAGCAGTCCCGGACAGGGGTGGGCAGATACGCAGTATTTT
D gene: TRBD2; J gene: TRBJ2-2; clone size: once; V gene: TRBV5-1; CDR3 protein: CASSLVAREGPGELFF; CDR3 DNA: TGCGCCAGCAGCTTGGTCGCGCGGGAGGGCCCCGGGGAGCTGTTTTTT
D gene: NA; J gene: TRBJ1-5; clone size: NA; V gene: TRBV5-5; CDR3 protein: CASSLSGNSNQPQHF; CDR3 DNA: TGTGCCAGCAGCTTATCCGGGAATAGCAATCAGCCCCAGCATTTT
D gene: NA; J gene: TRBJ1-3; clone size: NA; V gene: TRBV28; CDR3 protein: CASSPAGIRSGNTIYF; CDR3 DNA: TGTGCCAGCAGTCCGGCAGGGATTAGGTCTGGAAACACCATATATTTT
D gene: TRBD1; J gene: TRBJ2-7; clone size: NA; V gene: TRBV7-2; CDR3 protein: CASSLFVVRDSFYEQYF; CDR3 DNA: TGTGCCAGCAGCTTATTCGTGGTACGGGACAGTTTCTACGAGCAGTACTTC
D gene: TRBD1; J gene: TRBJ2-5; clone size: NA; V gene: TRBV5-1; CDR3 protein: CASSLRGRGQEETQYF; CDR3 DNA: TGCGCCAGCAGCTTACGGGGCAGGGGGCAGGAAGAGACCCAGTACTTC
D gene: TRBD1; J gene: TRBJ2-3; clone size: NA; V gene: TRBV6-1; CDR3 protein: CASSEGLLAGTGGTDTQYF; CDR3 DNA: TGTGCCAGCAGTGAGGGACTCTTGGCCGGGACAGGGGGCACAGATACGCAGTATTTT
D gene: TRBD1; J gene: TRBJ1-2; clone size: NA; V gene: TRBV18; CDR3 protein: CASSPPSQGDYGYTF; CDR3 DNA: TGTGCCAGCTCACCACCGTCACAGGGGGACTATGGCTACACCTTC
D gene: TRBD2; J gene: TRBJ2-1; clone size: NA; V gene: TRBV19; CDR3 protein: CASSMTSGMHEQFF; CDR3 DNA: TGTGCCAGTAGTATGACTAGCGGGATGCATGAGCAGTTCTTC
D gene: TRBD1; J gene: TRBJ1-2; clone size: NA; V gene: TRBV18; CDR3 protein: CASSAGTGDGYTF; CDR3 DNA: TGTGCCAGCTCAGCCGGGACAGGGGATGGCTACACCTTC
D gene: NA; J gene: TRBJ2-7; clone size: NA; V gene: TRBV6-6; CDR3 protein: CASSATAAYEQYF; CDR3 DNA: TGTGCCAGCAGTGCGACAGCCGCCTACGAGCAGTACTTC
D gene: TRBD1; J gene: TRBJ2-7; clone size: NA; V gene: TRBV5-1; CDR3 protein: CASSPPWDRGNEQYF; CDR3 DNA: TGCGCCAGCAGCCCGCCTTGGGACAGGGGCAACGAGCAGTACTTC
D gene: NA; J gene: TRBJ1-1; clone size: NA; V gene: TRBV6-5; CDR3 protein: CASTKGPNTEAFF; CDR3 DNA: TGTGCCAGCACGAAGGGGCCCAACACTGAAGCTTTCTTT
D gene: NA; J gene: TRBJ2-7; clone size: NA; V gene: TRBV19; CDR3 protein: CASSPRGSSYEQYF; CDR3 DNA: TGTGCCAGTAGTCCAAGGGGCTCCTCCTACGAGCAGTACTTC
D gene: TRBD2; J gene: TRBJ2-3; clone size: NA; V gene: TRBV5-1; CDR3 protein: CASAGLAGEDTQYF; CDR3 DNA: TGCGCCAGCGCTGGACTAGCGGGGGAGGATACGCAGTATTTT
D gene: NA; J gene: TRBJ2-3; clone size: NA; V gene: TRBV5-1; CDR3 protein: CASSLDYHPTDTQYF; CDR3 DNA: TGCGCCAGCAGCCTGGACTACCATCCTACAGATACGCAGTATTTT
D gene: NA; J gene: TRBJ2-2; clone size: NA; V gene: TRBV4-2; CDR3 protein: CASSQDRLTLTNTGELFF; CDR3 DNA: TGTGCCAGCAGCCAAGATCGACTGACGCTTACGAACACCGGGGAGCTGTTTTTT
D gene: NA; J gene: TRBJ2-3; clone size: NA; V gene: TRBV23-1; CDR3 protein: CASSPQPSKRGSRGSDTQYF; CDR3 DNA: TGCGCCAGCAGTCCCCAGCCATCCAAGCGAGGTAGCCGAGGCTCGGATACGCAGTATTTT
D gene: TRBD2; J gene: TRBJ2-1; clone size: once; V gene: TRBV28; CDR3 protein: CASSLTSGGNNEQFF; CDR3 DNA: TGTGCCAGCAGTTTGACTAGCGGGGGTAACAATGAGCAGTTCTTC
D gene: NA; J gene: TRBJ2-7; clone size: NA; V gene: TRBV7-2; CDR3 protein: CASSLNWRGKLEQYF; CDR3 DNA: TGTGCCAGCAGCCTAAATTGGAGGGGTAAGCTCGAGCAGTACTTC
D gene: NA; J gene: TRBJ2-2; clone size: NA; V gene: TRBV5-1; CDR3 protein: CASSLMTDSTGELFF; CDR3 DNA: TGCGCCAGCAGCTTGATGACAGATAGTACCGGGGAGCTGTTTTTT
D gene: NA; J gene: TRBJ2-2; clone size: NA; V gene: TRBV12-5; CDR3 protein: CASGLGQNTGELFF; CDR3 DNA: TGTGCTAGTGGTTTGGGACAGAACACCGGGGAGCTGTTTTTT
D gene: TRBD1; J gene: TRBJ2-7; clone size: NA; V gene: TRBV5-4; CDR3 protein: CASSLDRGSYEQYF; CDR3 DNA: TGTGCCAGCAGCTTGGACAGGGGGTCCTACGAGCAGTACTTC
D gene: TRBD1; J gene: TRBJ2-6; clone size: NA; V gene: TRBV28; CDR3 protein: CASSLPTGQVAF; CDR3 DNA: TGTGCCAGCAGTCTACCGACAGGACAGGTGGCTTTC
D gene: NA; J gene: TRBJ2-2; clone size: NA; V gene: TRBV6-5; CDR3 protein: CASSTGLPTGELFF; CDR3 DNA: TGTGCCAGCAGCACGGGACTGCCGACCGGGGAGCTGTTTTTT
D gene: TRBD2; J gene: TRBJ2-1; clone size: NA; V gene: TRBV6-6; CDR3 protein: CASMSGTSGLNEQFF; CDR3 DNA: TGTGCCAGCATGTCCGGGACTAGCGGTCTCAATGAGCAGTTCTTC
D gene: TRBD1; J gene: TRBJ2-7; clone size: NA; V gene: TRBV19; CDR3 protein: CASSLRTGAGEQYF; CDR3 DNA: TGTGCCAGTAGTCTCCGGACAGGGGCGGGCGAGCAGTACTTC
D gene: NA; J gene: TRBJ1-1; clone size: NA; V gene: TRBV27; CDR3 protein: CASSPRENTEAFF; CDR3 DNA: TGTGCCAGCAGTCCCAGGGAAAACACTGAAGCTTTCTTT
D gene: NA; J gene: TRBJ2-4; clone size: NA; V gene: TRBV5-1; CDR3 protein: CASSLDTLGAKNIQYF; CDR3 DNA: TGCGCCAGCAGCTTGGATACACTAGGAGCCAAAAACATTCAGTACTTC
D gene: TRBD2; J gene: TRBJ2-4; clone size: NA; V gene: TRBV9; CDR3 protein: CASSVGLLTSGAKNIQYF; CDR3 DNA: TGTGCCAGCAGCGTAGGCCTCTTGACTAGCGGAGCCAAAAACATTCAGTACTTC
D gene: NA; J gene: TRBJ2-4; clone size: NA; V gene: TRBV2; CDR3 protein: CASSPQGNIQYF; CDR3 DNA: TGTGCCAGCAGTCCACAGGGTAACATTCAGTACTTC
D gene: NA; J gene: TRBJ1-1; clone size: NA; V gene: TRBV18; CDR3 protein: CASSPKGGAETEAFF; CDR3 DNA: TGTGCCAGCTCACCAAAGGGCGGGGCTGAGACTGAAGCTTTCTTT
D gene: TRBD2; J gene: TRBJ2-1; clone size: once; V gene: TRBV27; CDR3 protein: CASSTSGRRAYNEQFF; CDR3 DNA: TGTGCCAGCAGTACTAGCGGTCGAAGGGCCTACAATGAGCAGTTCTTC
D gene: NA; J gene: TRBJ2-5; clone size: NA; V gene: TRBV6-1; CDR3 protein: CASSLTRRETQYF; CDR3 DNA: TGTGCCAGCAGTCTGACTAGAAGAGAGACCCAGTACTTC
D gene: TRBD2; J gene: TRBJ2-1; clone size: NA; V gene: TRBV9; CDR3 protein: CASSVLGLAGVNEQFF; CDR3 DNA: TGTGCCAGCAGCGTATTGGGGCTAGCGGGAGTGAATGAGCAGTTCTTC
D gene: TRBD2; J gene: TRBJ2-2; clone size: NA; V gene: TRBV6-6; CDR3 protein: CASSREVGELFF; CDR3 DNA: TGTGCCAGCAGCCGGGAGGTCGGGGAGCTGTTTTTT
D gene: NA; J gene: TRBJ2-7; clone size: NA; V gene: TRBV7-7; CDR3 protein: CASSLGPAGLYEQYF; CDR3 DNA: TGTGCCAGCAGCTTAGGCCCAGCGGGCCTGTACGAGCAGTACTTC
D gene: NA; J gene: TRBJ2-7; clone size: NA; V gene: TRBV15; CDR3 protein: CATSRDTAGRRREQYF; CDR3 DNA: TGTGCCACCAGCAGAGATACTGCGGGACGCCGCAGGGAGCAGTACTTC
D gene: NA; J gene: TRBJ1-1; clone size: NA; V gene: TRBV10-3; CDR3 protein: CAISVTGGEAFF; CDR3 DNA: TGTGCCATCAGTGTAACCGGAGGTGAAGCTTTCTTT
D gene: NA; J gene: TRBJ2-5; clone size: NA; V gene: TRBV29-1; CDR3 protein: CSVEGPASQETQYF; CDR3 DNA: TGCAGCGTTGAAGGCCCGGCTAGCCAAGAGACCCAGTACTTC
D gene: NA; J gene: TRBJ2-7; clone size: NA; V gene: TRBV27; CDR3 protein: CASSLSFVAGVSYEQYF; CDR3 DNA: TGTGCCAGCAGTTTATCGTTCGTGGCGGGCGTCTCCTACGAGCAGTACTTC
D gene: TRBD1; J gene: TRBJ2-7; clone size: NA; V gene: TRBV6-6; CDR3 protein: CASMRQGVYEQYF; CDR3 DNA: TGTGCCAGCATGCGACAGGGGGTCTACGAGCAGTACTTC
D gene: TRBD1; J gene: TRBJ2-7; clone size: NA; V gene: TRBV5-1; CDR3 protein: CASSTGTGQLGYEQYF; CDR3 DNA: TGCGCCAGCAGCACCGGGACAGGACAACTCGGGTACGAGCAGTACTTC
D gene: NA; J gene: TRBJ2-2; clone size: NA; V gene: TRBV18; CDR3 protein: CASSSGLANTGELFF; CDR3 DNA: TGTGCCAGCTCATCCGGACTGGCGAACACCGGGGAGCTGTTTTTT